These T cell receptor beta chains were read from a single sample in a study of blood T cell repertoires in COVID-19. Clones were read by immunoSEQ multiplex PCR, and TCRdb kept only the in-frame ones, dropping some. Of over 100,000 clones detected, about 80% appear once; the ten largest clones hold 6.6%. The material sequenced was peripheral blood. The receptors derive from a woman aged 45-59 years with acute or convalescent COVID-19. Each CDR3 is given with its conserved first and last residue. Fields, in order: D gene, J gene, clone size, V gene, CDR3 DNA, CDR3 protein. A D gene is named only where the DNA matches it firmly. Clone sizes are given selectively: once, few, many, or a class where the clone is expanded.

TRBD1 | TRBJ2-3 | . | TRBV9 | TGTGCCAGCAGAGAGGGGGCCAGCACAGATACGCAGTATTTT | CASREGASTDTQYF
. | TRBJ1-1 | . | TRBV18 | TGTGCCAGCTCATCCAGGGAAGGGGCCCCCGCTGAAGCTTTCTTT | CASSSREGAPAEAFF
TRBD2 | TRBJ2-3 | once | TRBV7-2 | TGTGCCAGCAGCTTGGTGGGACTAGCCTTTCGAGATACGCAGTATTTT | CASSLVGLAFRDTQYF
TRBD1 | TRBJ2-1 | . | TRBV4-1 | TGCGCCAGCAGCCAAGATCCCACAGGGGACGGGAATGAGCAGTTCTTC | CASSQDPTGDGNEQFF
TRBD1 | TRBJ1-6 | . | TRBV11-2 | TGTGCCAGCAGTTTAAGGGGGGGACAGGGTGATTCACCCCTCCACTTT | CASSLRGGQGDSPLHF
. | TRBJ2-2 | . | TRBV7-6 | TGTGCCAGCAGCCCTACCCTTCAGGGAACCGGGGAGCTGTTTTTT | CASSPTLQGTGELFF
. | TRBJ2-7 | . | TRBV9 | TGTGCCAGCAGCGTAGGCGTCCTACAGTCCTACGAGCAGTACTTC | CASSVGVLQSYEQYF
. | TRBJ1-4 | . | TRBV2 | TGTGCCAGCAATCAACAGCCTAATGAAAAACTGTTTTTT | CASNQQPNEKLFF
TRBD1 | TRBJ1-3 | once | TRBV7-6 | TGTGCCAGCAGTCAGGGACAGGGAGCGCTGGGAAACACCATATATTTT | CASSQGQGALGNTIYF
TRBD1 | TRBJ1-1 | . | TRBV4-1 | TGCGCCAGCAGCCAACTTTATGGGACAGGGGTAAAGAACACTGAAGCTTTCTTT | CASSQLYGTGVKNTEAFF
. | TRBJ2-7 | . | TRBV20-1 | TGCAGTGCTAGTTGGTTAAAGGGGCAGAACTACGAGCAGTACTTC | CSASWLKGQNYEQYF
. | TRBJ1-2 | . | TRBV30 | TGTGCCTGGAGGCCTCAGGGGCAAGGCTATGGCTACACCTTC | CAWRPQGQGYGYTF
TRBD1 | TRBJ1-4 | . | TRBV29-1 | TGCAGCGTTGATGCCGGGGGACAGTCTAATGAAAAACTGTTTTTT | CSVDAGGQSNEKLFF
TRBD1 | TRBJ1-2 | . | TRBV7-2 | TGTGCCAGCAGCGTACACAGGGGGTATGGCTACACCTTC | CASSVHRGYGYTF
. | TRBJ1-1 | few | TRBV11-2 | TGTGCCAGCAGCTTAGATCTCCAGGGAGAAGCTTTCTTT | CASSLDLQGEAFF
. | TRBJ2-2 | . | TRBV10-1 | TGCGCCAGCAGCACAGGAATGGTCGCCGGGGAGCTGTTTTTT | CASSTGMVAGELFF
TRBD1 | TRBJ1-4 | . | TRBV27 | TGTGCCAGCAGTCCGGGACAGATTAATGAAAAACTGTTTTTT | CASSPGQINEKLFF
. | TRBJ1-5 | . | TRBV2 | TGTGCCAGCAGTATTGAGGGGGATCAGCCCCAGCATTTT | CASSIEGDQPQHF
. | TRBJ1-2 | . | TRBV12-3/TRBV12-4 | TGTGCCAGCAGTTACCAGGGTCGGTATGGCTACACCTTC | CASSYQGRYGYTF
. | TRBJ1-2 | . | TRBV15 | TGTGCCACCAGCAGAGATTACGTAGATGGCTACACCTTC | CATSRDYVDGYTF
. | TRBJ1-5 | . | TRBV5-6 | TGTGCCAGCAGCTTACTGGGCCAGCCCCAGCATTTT | CASSLLGQPQHF
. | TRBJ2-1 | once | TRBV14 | TGTGCCAGCAGCTTACTCACAGGGCCAGGGAATGAGCAGTTCTTC | CASSLLTGPGNEQFF
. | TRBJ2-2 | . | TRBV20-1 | TGCAGTGCTAGTGGTGGGAGGACCGGGGAGCTGTTTTTT | CSASGGRTGELFF
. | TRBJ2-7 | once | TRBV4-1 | TGCGCCAGCAGCCAAGATCCCTTTACGGGGGTAAACGAGCAGTACTTC | CASSQDPFTGVNEQYF
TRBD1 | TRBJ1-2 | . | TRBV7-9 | TGTGCCAGCAGCTCGAATCAGGGGGAGGGCTACACCTTC | CASSSNQGEGYTF
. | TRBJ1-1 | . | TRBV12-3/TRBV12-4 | TGTGCCAGCTGGGCAGGATACACTGAAGCTTTCTTT | CASWAGYTEAFF
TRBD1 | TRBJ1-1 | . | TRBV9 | TGTGCCAGCAGCGTACCCGGGACAGCGAACACTGAAGCTTTCTTT | CASSVPGTANTEAFF
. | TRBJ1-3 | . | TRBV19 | TGTGCCAGTAGCCGGGGGGGAAACACCATATATTTT | CASSRGGNTIYF
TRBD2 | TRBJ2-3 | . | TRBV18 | TGTGCCAGCTCACTTCCTGGACTAGCGGGCGTCACAGATACGCAGTATTTT | CASSLPGLAGVTDTQYF
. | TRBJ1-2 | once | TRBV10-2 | TGCGCCAGCAGTGAGTCTGCAGGGGCTGGCTACACCTTC | CASSESAGAGYTF
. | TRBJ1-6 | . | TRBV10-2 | TGCGCCAGCAGTGAGGGCAGGGGTATGCCACCCCTCCACTTT | CASSEGRGMPPLHF
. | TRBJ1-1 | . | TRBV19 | TGTGCCAGTAGGGCGGGCCCGATGAACACTGAAGCTTTCTTT | CASRAGPMNTEAFF
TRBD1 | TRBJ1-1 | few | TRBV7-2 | TGTGCCAGCAGCTTAGTTGGAGGGGGCTTTGAAGCTTTCTTT | CASSLVGGGFEAFF
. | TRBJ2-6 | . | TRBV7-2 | TGTGCCAGCAGCCGCCAGGGAACTGGGGCCAACGTCCTGACTTTC | CASSRQGTGANVLTF
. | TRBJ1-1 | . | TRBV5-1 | TGCGCCAGCAGCCAACCTGACACCCGCACTGAAGCTTTCTTT | CASSQPDTRTEAFF
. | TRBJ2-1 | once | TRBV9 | TGTGCCAGCAGCTCGTCGACAGTTTTCAATGAGCAGTTCTTC | CASSSSTVFNEQFF
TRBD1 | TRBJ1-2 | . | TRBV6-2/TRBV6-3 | TGTGCCAGCAGTTCGGGACAGGGGGGATATGGCTACACCTTC | CASSSGQGGYGYTF
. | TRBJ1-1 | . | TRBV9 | TGTGCCAGCAGCGTAGGCCACGGGACTTATAACACTGAAGCTTTCTTT | CASSVGHGTYNTEAFF
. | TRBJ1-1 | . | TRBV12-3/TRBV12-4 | TGTGCCAGCATCCGAGGGGAGGGTACTGAAGCTTTCTTT | CASIRGEGTEAFF
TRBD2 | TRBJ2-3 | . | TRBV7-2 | TGTGCCAGCAGCTCGCCGGGACTAGAAGGTGCAGATACGCAGTATTTT | CASSSPGLEGADTQYF
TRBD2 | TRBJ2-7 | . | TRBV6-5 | TGTGCCAGCAGCCACGCGGGGGGGGCAACCTACGAGCAGTACTTC | CASSHAGGATYEQYF
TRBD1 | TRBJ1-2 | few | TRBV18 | TGTGCCAGCTCACTCTCCAATTTACAGGGGAACGGCTACACCTTC | CASSLSNLQGNGYTF